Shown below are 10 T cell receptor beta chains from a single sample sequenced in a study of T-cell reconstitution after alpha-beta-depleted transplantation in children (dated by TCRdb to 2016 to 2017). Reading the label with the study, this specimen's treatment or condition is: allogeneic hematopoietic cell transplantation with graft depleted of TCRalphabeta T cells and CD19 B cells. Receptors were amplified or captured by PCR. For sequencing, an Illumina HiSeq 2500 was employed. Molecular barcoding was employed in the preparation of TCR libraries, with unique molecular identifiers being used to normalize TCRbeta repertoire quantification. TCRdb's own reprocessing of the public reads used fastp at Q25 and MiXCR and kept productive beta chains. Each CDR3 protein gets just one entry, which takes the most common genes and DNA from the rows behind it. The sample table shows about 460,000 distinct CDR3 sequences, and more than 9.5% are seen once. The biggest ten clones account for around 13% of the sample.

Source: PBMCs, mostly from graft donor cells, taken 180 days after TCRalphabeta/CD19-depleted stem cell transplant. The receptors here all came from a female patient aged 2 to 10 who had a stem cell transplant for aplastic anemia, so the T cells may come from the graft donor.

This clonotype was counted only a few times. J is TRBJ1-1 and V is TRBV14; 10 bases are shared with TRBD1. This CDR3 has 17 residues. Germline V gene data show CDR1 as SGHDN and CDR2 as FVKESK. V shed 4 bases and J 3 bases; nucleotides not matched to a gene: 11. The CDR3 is CASSRYPFGTGDTEAFF. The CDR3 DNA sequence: TGTGCCAGCAGCCGCTATCCATTTGGGACAGGGGACACTGAAGCTTTCTTT.

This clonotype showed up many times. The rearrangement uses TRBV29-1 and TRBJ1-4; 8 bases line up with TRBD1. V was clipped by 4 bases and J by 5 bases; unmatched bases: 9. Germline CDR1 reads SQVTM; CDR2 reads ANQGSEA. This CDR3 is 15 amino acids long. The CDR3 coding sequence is TGCAGCGTTGGGTACCGGACAGGGCGAAATGAAAAACTGTTTTTT. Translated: CSVGYRTGRNEKLFF.

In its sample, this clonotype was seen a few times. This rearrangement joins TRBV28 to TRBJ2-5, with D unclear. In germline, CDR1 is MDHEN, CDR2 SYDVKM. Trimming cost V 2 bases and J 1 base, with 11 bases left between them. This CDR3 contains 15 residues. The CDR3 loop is CASSLGPSSQETQYF. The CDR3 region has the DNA TGTGCCAGCAGTTTAGGACCATCCTCCCAAGAGACCCAGTACTTC.

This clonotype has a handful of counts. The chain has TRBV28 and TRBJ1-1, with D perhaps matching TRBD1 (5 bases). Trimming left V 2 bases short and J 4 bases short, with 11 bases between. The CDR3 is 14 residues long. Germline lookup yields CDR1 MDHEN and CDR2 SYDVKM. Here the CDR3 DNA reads TGTGCCAGCAGTTTAAGTGGGGGGAGCACTGAAGCTTTCTTT. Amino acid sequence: CASSLSGGSTEAFF.

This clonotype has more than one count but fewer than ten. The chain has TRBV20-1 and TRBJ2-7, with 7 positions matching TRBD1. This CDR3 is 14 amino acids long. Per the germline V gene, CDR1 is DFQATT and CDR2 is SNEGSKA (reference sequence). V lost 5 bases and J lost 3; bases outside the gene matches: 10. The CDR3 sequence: CSAVPGTEDYEQYF. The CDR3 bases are TGCAGTGCTGTTCCCGGGACAGAGGACTACGAGCAGTACTTC.

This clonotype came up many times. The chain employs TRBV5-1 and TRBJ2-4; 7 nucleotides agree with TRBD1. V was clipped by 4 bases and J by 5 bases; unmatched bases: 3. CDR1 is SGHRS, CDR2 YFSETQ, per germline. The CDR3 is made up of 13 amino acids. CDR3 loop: CASSLGTENIQYF. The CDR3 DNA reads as TGCGCCAGCAGCCTCGGGACAGAAAACATTCAGTACTTC. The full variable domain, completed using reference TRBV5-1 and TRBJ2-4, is KAGVTQTPRYLIKTRGQQVTLSCSPISGHRSVSWYQQTPGQGLQFLFEYFSETQRNKGNFPGRFSGRQFSNSRSEMNVSTLELGDSALYLCASSLGTENIQYFGAGTRLSVL.

CDR3 in amino acids: CASSMTGYNQPQHF. DNA for the CDR3: TGTGCCAGCAGCATGACAGGCTACAATCAGCCCCAGCATTTT. The chain is built from TRBV9 and TRBJ1-5, with D maybe TRBD1 (6 bases). CDR3 length: 14 residues. Trimming removed 4 bases at V and 3 bases at J, with 11 bases between. Germline CDR1 and CDR2: SGDLS and YYNGEE.

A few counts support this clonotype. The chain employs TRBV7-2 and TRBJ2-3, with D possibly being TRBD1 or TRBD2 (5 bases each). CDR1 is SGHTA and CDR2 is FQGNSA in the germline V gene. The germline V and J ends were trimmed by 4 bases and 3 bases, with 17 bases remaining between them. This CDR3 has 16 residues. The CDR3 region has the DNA TGTGCCAGCAGCTCGGGGCCGTGGGCCCGAACAGATACGCAGTATTTT. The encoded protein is CASSSGPWARTDTQYF.

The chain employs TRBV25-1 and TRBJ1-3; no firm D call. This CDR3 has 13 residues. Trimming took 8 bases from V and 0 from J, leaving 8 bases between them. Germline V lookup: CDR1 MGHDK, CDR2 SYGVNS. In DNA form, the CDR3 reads TGTGCCAGCGGTTCGCGCTCTGGAAACACCATATATTTT. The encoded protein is CASGSRSGNTIYF.

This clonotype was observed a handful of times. CDR3 residues: CASSFLGSGSFYNEQFF. The DNA for the CDR3 is TGTGCCAGCAGCTTCCTAGGTAGCGGGAGCTTTTACAATGAGCAGTTCTTC. V usage is TRBV7-9 and J usage is TRBJ2-1, with 9 bases fitting TRBD2. With 3 bases clipped from V and 4 bases from J, the junction kept 10 bases outside the gene matches. In germline, CDR1 is SEHNR, CDR2 FQNEAQ (reference sequence). CDR3 length: 17 amino acids.